This T cell receptor beta chain was obtained from a study of early T cells in non-severe SARS-CoV-2 infection. Study-level background: Chains were not paired, and sequencing was done on bulk RNA from unsorted whole blood.

Unique molecular identifiers were affixed to single, distinct cDNA molecules. Each CDR3 protein is one row after TCRdb ran MiXCR on the 5' RACE reads. The sample has 100,000 to 120,000 distinct CDR3 sequences, around 13% seen once. CDR1 DFQATT and CDR2 SNEGSKA come from the germline V gene (reference sequence). The CDR3 is 14 residues long. V lost 5 bases and J lost 4, with 14 bases in between. The study, taken as a whole, reports: Database matching using VDJdb favored anti-spike CD8 responses, with private and CD4 specificities left missing.

The sample holds a few counts of this clonotype. Its target is not known. The chain is built from TRBV20-1 and TRBJ2-2; D possibly corresponds to TRBD2 (6 bases). The receptor comes from an adult who was a healthcare worker with PCR-confirmed SARS-CoV-2 infection or an uninfected control (not recorded which). Sequenced material: whole blood, taken at baseline. CDR3 bases: TGCAGTGCTGTCCGACTAGTGAGCACCGGGGAGCTGTTTTTT. Translated, it gives CSAVRLVSTGELFF.